A single sample gave rise to the 12 T cell receptor beta chains below, sequenced in a study of T cells in Graves' hyperthyroidism and ophthalmopathy. Amplified TCR beta CDR3 regions came from RNA transcripts. First-round RT-PCR with HTBI primers amplified the TCR CDR3 region. TCRdb used MiXCR to reprocess the multiplex PCR reads, holding one entry per CDR3 protein. The top ten hold roughly 20% of the sample, which has about 360,000 distinct CDR3 sequences, around an eighth seen once. The sequencing sample was made of blood. These receptors all stem from a man younger than 40 with Graves' hyperthyroidism that later progressed to Graves' ophthalmopathy.

The chain joins TRBV11-3 to TRBJ1-1; 12 positions agree with TRBD1. The CDR3 runs 19 residues. V dropped 4 bases and J dropped 0; count of bases not matched to a gene: 12. The germline CDR1 and CDR2 sequences are SGHNT and YENEEA. Written as DNA, the CDR3 is TGTGCCAGCAGCTCCGAACCCCGCGGGACAGGGGGCATGAACACTGAAGCTTTCTTT. Protein: CASSSEPRGTGGMNTEAFF.

This clonotype was counted between two and nine times. The V and J genes are TRBV29-1 and TRBJ1-2; no firm D call. The CDR3 covers 12 residues. The V end was cut by 4 bases, the J end by 2 bases, with 8 bases between. Germline CDR1 SQVTM, CDR2 ANQGSEA. CDR3 region: CSVVGRNYGYTF. CDR3 coding DNA: TGCAGCGTTGTGGGCAGGAACTATGGCTACACCTTC.

This clonotype was found many times. The chain combines TRBV7-2 with TRBJ1-2; the D gene is possibly TRBD1 (6 bases). The germline CDR1 and CDR2 sequences are SGHTA and FQGNSA. There are 15 residues in the CDR3. Trimming cost V 5 bases and J 3 bases, with 16 bases left between them. Here the CDR3 DNA reads TGTGCCAGCAGCAATTACAGGGCCCATGACTATGGCTACACCTTC. It specifies CASSNYRAHDYGYTF.

The chain has TRBV7-9 and TRBJ1-2, with 10 positions matching TRBD1. Germline CDR1 SEHNR, CDR2 FQNEAQ (reference sequence). Trimming cost V 5 bases and J 4 bases; bases outside gene matches: 10. There are 16 residues in the CDR3. In DNA, the CDR3 is TGTGCCAGCAGCCTGGGGACAGGGGCGGAGGGCTATGGCTACACCTTC. Its protein product is CASSLGTGAEGYGYTF.

This clonotype turned up a few times. The rearrangement uses TRBV7-2 and TRBJ2-3, with 15 bases aligning to TRBD2. V lost 5 bases, J lost 3 bases, and 6 bases stayed unmatched. Germline V gene data show CDR1 as SGHTA and CDR2 as FQGNSA. The CDR3 runs to 17 residues. The CDR3 spells CASSPGLAGGVTDTQYF. For the CDR3, the DNA is TGTGCCAGCAGCCCCGGACTAGCGGGGGGGGTGACAGATACGCAGTATTTT.

This clonotype was counted between two and nine times. The chain recombines TRBV3-1 with TRBJ1-3, with D possibly TRBD1 on 6 matching bases. The CDR3 length is 15 residues. With 4 bases removed from V and 3 bases from J, the gap between germline ends came to 13 bases. Germline-derived CDR1 and CDR2 are LGHDT and YNNKEL (reference sequence). The CDR3 sequence: CASSPRTVFGNTIYF. In DNA, the CDR3 is TGTGCCAGCAGCCCAAGGACAGTCTTTGGAAACACCATATATTTT.

The V gene is TRBV7-9, the J gene TRBJ2-3; 7 positions match TRBD2. The germline V gene encodes CDR1 SEHNR and CDR2 FQNEAQ (reference sequence). The CDR3 sequence is 14 residues long. Germline trimming cut 5 bases from V and 2 bases from J; bases unmatched to any gene: 4. The CDR3 region has the DNA TGTGCCAGCAGCCCAGCGGGGTTCACAGATACGCAGTATTTT. It translates to CASSPAGFTDTQYF.

This clonotype was counted at least ten times. The chain couples TRBV30 to TRBJ1-4; D not certain. The CDR3 totals 11 residues. V was pared by 2 bases and J by 10 bases, with 8 bases between. Germline loops: CDR1 GTSNPN, CDR2 SVGIG (reference sequence). CDR3 protein: CAWSLSGKLFF. CDR3 in DNA: TGTGCCTGGAGTTTGTCGGGAAAACTGTTTTTT.

At least ten counts were recorded for this clonotype. This sequence joins TRBV20-1 and TRBJ2-7; the D gene is possibly TRBD1 (5 bases). CDR1 DFQATT and CDR2 SNEGSKA come from the germline V gene (reference sequence). The V and J ends lost 1 base and 3 bases respectively, with 13 bases between them. This CDR3 has 14 residues. The CDR3 reads CSARGSQGFYEQYF. The CDR3 DNA reads as TGCAGTGCTAGAGGGTCTCAGGGCTTCTACGAGCAGTACTTC.

The J gene is TRBJ1-6, the V gene TRBV6-5; TRBD1 is a possible D gene (5 bases). The CDR3 has 16 amino acids. V lost 0 bases, J lost 12 bases, and 18 bases lay in between. Germline assignment: CDR1 MNHEY and CDR2 SVGAGI. The CDR3 sequence is CASSYSNSGGPLPLHF. Here the CDR3 DNA reads TGTGCCAGCAGTTACTCTAATTCCGGGGGACCCTTACCCCTCCACTTT.

This clonotype was counted many times. This rearrangement joins TRBV9 to TRBJ2-7; weak D call: TRBD2 (5 bases). With 0 bases removed from V and 5 bases from J, the gap between germline ends came to 9 bases. The CDR3 is 13 amino acids. The germline V gene has CDR1 SGDLS and CDR2 YYNGEE. CDR3 coding DNA: TGTGCCAGCAGCGTAGGAGGGTCCCACGAGCAGTACTTC. Translation: CASSVGGSHEQYF.

V gene TRBV6-2 or TRBV6-3 combines with J gene TRBJ2-3; tentative D call: TRBD1 (6 bases). CDR1 and CDR2 from the germline V gene are MNHEY and SVGEGT. The germline V and J ends were trimmed by 2 bases and 2 bases, with 11 bases remaining between them. The CDR3 contains 15 residues. The CDR3 sequence is CASSYGDTSTDTQYF. The CDR3 bases are TGTGCCAGCAGTTACGGGGACACCTCCACAGATACGCAGTATTTT.